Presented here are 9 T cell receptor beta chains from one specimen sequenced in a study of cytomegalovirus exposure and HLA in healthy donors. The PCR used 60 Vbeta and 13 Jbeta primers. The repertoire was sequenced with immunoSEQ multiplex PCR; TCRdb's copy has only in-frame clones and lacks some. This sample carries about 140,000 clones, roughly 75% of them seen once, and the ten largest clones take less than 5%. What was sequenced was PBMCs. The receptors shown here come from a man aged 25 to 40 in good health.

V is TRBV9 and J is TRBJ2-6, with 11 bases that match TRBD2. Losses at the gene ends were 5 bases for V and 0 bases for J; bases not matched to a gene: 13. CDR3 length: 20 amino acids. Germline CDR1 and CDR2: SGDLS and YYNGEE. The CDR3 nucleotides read TGTGCCAGCAGGTGGACTGGCTCGGGACTAGCGGACTCTGGGGCCAACGTCCTGACTTTC. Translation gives CASRWTGSGLADSGANVLTF.

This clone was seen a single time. The CDR3 sequence: CAWKVLTNTGELFF. The CDR3 region has the DNA TGTGCCTGGAAAGTGCTAACGAACACCGGGGAGCTGTTTTTT. This chain joins TRBV30 and TRBJ2-2; D gene unclear. CDR3 length: 14 residues. Germline CDR1 reads GTSNPN; CDR2 reads SVGIG (reference sequence). Trimming left V 4 bases short and J 0 bases short, with 9 bases between.

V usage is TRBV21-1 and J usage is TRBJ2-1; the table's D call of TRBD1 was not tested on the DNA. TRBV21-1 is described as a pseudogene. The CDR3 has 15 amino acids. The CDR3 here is CASSNGGPHYNEQFF. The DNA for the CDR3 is TGTGCCAGCAGCAATGGGGGCCCACATTACAATGAGCAGTTCTTC.

The CDR3 DNA follows: TGTGCCAGCAGCTCCCTAGCGGGAGCCGGGGAGCTGTTTTTT. This gives the protein CASSSLAGAGELFF. The chain combines TRBV2 with TRBJ2-2; 10 bases align to TRBD2. Per germline, CDR1 SNHLY and CDR2 FYNNEI. V lost 6 bases, J lost 6 bases, and 4 bases stayed unmatched. The CDR3 runs to 14 residues.

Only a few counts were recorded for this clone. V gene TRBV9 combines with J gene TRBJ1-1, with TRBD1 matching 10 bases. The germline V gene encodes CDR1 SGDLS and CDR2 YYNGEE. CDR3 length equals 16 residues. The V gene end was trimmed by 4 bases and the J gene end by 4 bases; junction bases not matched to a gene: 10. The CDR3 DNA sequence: TGTGCCAGCAGCCCACGTACGACAGGGGGCCTCACTGAAGCTTTCTTT. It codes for CASSPRTTGGLTEAFF. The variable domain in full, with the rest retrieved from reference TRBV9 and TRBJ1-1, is DSGVTQTPKHLITATGQRVTLRCSPRSGDLSVYWYQQSLDQGLQFLIQYYNGEERAKGNILERFSAQQFPDLHSELNLSSLELGDSALYFCASSPRTTGGLTEAFFGQGTRLTVV.

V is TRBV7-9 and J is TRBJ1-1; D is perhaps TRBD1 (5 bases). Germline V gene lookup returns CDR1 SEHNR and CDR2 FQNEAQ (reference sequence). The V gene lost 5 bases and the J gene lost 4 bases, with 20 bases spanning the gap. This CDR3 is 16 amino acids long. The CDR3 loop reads CASSRSRSSGSTEAFF. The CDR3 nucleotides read TGTGCCAGCAGCCGATCCCGATCGTCAGGGTCCACTGAAGCTTTCTTT.

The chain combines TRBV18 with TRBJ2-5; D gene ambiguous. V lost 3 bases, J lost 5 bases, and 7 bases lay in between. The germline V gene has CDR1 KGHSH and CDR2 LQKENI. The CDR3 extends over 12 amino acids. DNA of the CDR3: TGTGCCAGCTCACCGAGTCGGGAGACCCAGTACTTC. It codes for CASSPSRETQYF.

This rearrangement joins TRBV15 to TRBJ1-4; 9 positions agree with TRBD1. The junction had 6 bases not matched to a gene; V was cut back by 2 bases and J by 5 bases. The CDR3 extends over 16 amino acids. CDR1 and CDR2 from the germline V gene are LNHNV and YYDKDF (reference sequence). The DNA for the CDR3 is TGTGCCACCAGCAGAATCCAACAGGGGGCCAATGAAAAACTGTTTTTT. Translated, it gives CATSRIQQGANEKLFF.

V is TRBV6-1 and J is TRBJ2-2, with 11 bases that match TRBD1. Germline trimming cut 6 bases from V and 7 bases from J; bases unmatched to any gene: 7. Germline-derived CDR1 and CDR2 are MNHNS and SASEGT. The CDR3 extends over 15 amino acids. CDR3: CASRMDRGRGGELFF. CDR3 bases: TGTGCCAGCAGGATGGACAGGGGGCGCGGCGGGGAGCTGTTTTTT.